This T cell receptor (beta chain) originates from a study of siplizumab effects on memory and regulatory T cells. Study-level results: Among alloreactive clones, only a minor fraction mapped to unstimulated subsets. Naive T cells apparently outstripped memory cells in diversity and seemed major alloresponse contributors.

The protocol was immunoSEQ multiplex PCR, while the TCRdb copy is restricted to in-frame clones and leaves out a portion. Altogether about 82,000 clones are present, about 87% being singletons, with the ten largest covering over 1.5%. The table lists this clone with a few counts. Its antigen remains unidentified. Germline CDR1 is SGHVS and CDR2 is FNYEAQ. The CDR3 covers 11 residues. Trimming took 3 bases from V and 14 from J, leaving 11 bases between them. V gene TRBV7-6 combines with J gene TRBJ1-5; TRBD1 is a possible D gene (6 bases). The sequence was obtained from a human donor in good health. The specimen sequenced was Tregs sorted from blood. Here the CDR3 reads CASSFEGGKHF. For the CDR3, the DNA is TGTGCCAGCAGCTTTGAGGGGGGTAAGCATTTT.